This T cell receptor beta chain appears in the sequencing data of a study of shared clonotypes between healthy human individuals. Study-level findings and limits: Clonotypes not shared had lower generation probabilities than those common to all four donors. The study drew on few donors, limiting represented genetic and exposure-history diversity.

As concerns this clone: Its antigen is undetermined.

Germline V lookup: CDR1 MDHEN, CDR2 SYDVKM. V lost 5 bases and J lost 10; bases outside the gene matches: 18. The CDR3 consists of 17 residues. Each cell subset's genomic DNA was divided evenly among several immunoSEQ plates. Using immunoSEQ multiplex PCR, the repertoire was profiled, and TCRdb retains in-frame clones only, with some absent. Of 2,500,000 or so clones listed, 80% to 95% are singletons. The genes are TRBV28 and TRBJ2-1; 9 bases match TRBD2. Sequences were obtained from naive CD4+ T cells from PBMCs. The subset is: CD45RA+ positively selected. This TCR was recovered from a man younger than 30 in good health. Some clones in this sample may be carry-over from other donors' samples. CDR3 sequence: CASSPVDSGLARNEQFF. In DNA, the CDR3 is TGTGCCAGCAGTCCCGTCGACTCGGGACTAGCAAGAAACGAGCAGTTCTTC.